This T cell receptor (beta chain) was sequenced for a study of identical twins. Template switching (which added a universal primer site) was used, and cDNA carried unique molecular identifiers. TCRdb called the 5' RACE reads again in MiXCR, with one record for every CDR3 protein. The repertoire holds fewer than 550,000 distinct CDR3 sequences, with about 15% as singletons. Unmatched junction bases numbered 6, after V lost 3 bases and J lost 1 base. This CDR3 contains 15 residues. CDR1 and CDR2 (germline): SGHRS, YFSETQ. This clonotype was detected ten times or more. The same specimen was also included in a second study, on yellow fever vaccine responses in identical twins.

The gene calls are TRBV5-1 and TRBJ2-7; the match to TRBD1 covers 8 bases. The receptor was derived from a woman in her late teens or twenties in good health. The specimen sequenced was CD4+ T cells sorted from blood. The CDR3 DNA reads TGCGCCAGCAGCTCGGGGACAGGCAATTCCTACGAGCAGTACGTC. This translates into CASSSGTGNSYEQYV.